This TCR beta chain comes out of a study of TIL therapy for anti-PD-1-resistant metastatic lung cancer. Across the study: Most patients had lung adenocarcinoma; several tumors were EGFR-mutant, two ALK-rearranged; half smoked currently or formerly. Median tumor mutation burden was under 1.9 mutations per megabase.

Time point indicated: pre-treatment sample, taken before nivolumab and TIL therapy. The libraries were made with immunoSEQ v3. Each library reached about 2 million read pairs, or about 5-6.5 million at deep level. Profiled with immunoSEQ multiplex PCR; TCRdb holds only in-frame clones, not every one. The sample holds around 30,000 clones, 74% seen once. Notes on the study in general: The cohort had more treatment-naive, never-smoker and oncogene-addicted patients than typical.

A note on this clone: Its antigen is unidentified.

The germline CDR1 and CDR2 sequences are ENHRY and SYGVKD. CDR3 size: 12 residues. J lost 8 bases, V lost 9 bases, and 5 bases had no gene match. This rearrangement joins TRBV10-3 to TRBJ2-1; 9 bases agree with TRBD2. This receptor was taken from a woman aged 30 to 85 with non-small cell lung cancer. The input for sequencing was blood, taken at baseline. CDR3 in DNA: TGTGCCATTAGCGGGAGAGGCGATGAGCAGTTCTTC. Encoded protein: CAISGRGDEQFF.